The rows below give T cell receptor beta chains drawn from one sample of a study of blood T cell repertoires in COVID-19. Clones were sequenced by immunoSEQ multiplex PCR, and TCRdb holds only the in-frame ones, with some missing. The sample carries under 250,000 clones, 75% to 90% recorded once. Sequencing was done on a sample of PBMCs or T cells enriched from blood (not recorded which). All receptors derive from a young woman in a cohort exposed to, infected with or recovered from COVID-19 (not recorded which). The CDR3 runs from the conserved cysteine through the conserved F or W. Each record gives: clone size, J gene, V gene, D gene, CDR3 DNA, CDR3 protein. The D gene is left open where the match is weak. Size is omitted from some rows. Given values are once, few, many or a class for expanded clones.

-,TRBJ1-1,TRBV3-1/TRBV3-2,-,TGTGCCAGCAGCTCAAGTAATGGGGGCGGGACTGAAGCTTTCTTT,CASSSSNGGGTEAFF
-,TRBJ2-1,TRBV10-3,TRBD1,TGTGCCATCAGTGGGAACCCGGGACAGGGTCTTAATGAGCAGTTCTTC,CAISGNPGQGLNEQFF
-,TRBJ2-4,TRBV14,-,TGTGCCAGCAGCCAAGGTTGGCGGGACAGTCTAGCCAAAAACATTCAGTACTTC,CASSQGWRDSLAKNIQYF
-,TRBJ1-4,TRBV2,-,TGTGCCAGCGGCGTGGGGGCCCTGGAAAAACTGTTTTTT,CASGVGALEKLFF
once,TRBJ1-5,TRBV2,-,TGTGCCAGCAGTCAAACAGGGATTGCTTCCAATCAGCCCCAGCATTTT,CASSQTGIASNQPQHF
-,TRBJ1-3,TRBV10-3,-,TGTGCCATCAGTGAAGGAGGCAGTGCCCCTGGAAACACCATATATTTT,CAISEGGSAPGNTIYF
-,TRBJ1-5,TRBV11-2,TRBD1,TGTGCCAGCAGCACAGGGGATAGGCAGCCCCAGCATTTT,CASSTGDRQPQHF
once,TRBJ2-7,TRBV30,TRBD2,TGTGCCTGGGGGACTAGCGGGAGTGGCCAGTACTTC,CAWGTSGSGQYF
-,TRBJ2-1,TRBV3-1/TRBV3-2,TRBD2,TGTGCCAGCAGCCATAGACTAGCGGGAGGGCCCCCCTACAATGAGCAGTTCTTC,CASSHRLAGGPPYNEQFF
-,TRBJ1-1,TRBV7-9,TRBD1,TGTGCCAGCAGCTTAGATCCCAGGGGGTCTCACACTGAAGCTTTCTTT,CASSLDPRGSHTEAFF
-,TRBJ2-2,TRBV19,TRBD2,TGTGCCAGTAGTTTTCGCGGGGGGGCCGGGACCGGGGAGCTGTTTTTT,CASSFRGGAGTGELFF
-,TRBJ1-6,TRBV11-2,-,TGTGCCAGCAGCTTAGGCGAGGGGGGGGCGAATTCACCCCTCCACTTT,CASSLGEGGANSPLHF
-,TRBJ1-2,TRBV7-6,-,TGTGCCAGCAGCCTCGGTTTGGGGGGAGACTATGGCTACACCTTC,CASSLGLGGDYGYTF
-,TRBJ1-1,TRBV5-4,-,TGTGCCAGCAGCCTGGATGGGCGAGCGAACACTGAAGCTTTCTTT,CASSLDGRANTEAFF
-,TRBJ1-1,TRBV15,-,TGTGCCACCAGCAGAGATTTTCAGCGGGGACCGGAGAACACTGAAGCTTTCTTT,CATSRDFQRGPENTEAFF
-,TRBJ2-7,TRBV10-3,TRBD1,TGTGCCACCGGGACAGGAGTCTACGAGCAGTACTTC,CATGTGVYEQYF
-,TRBJ1-1,TRBV5-1,TRBD1,TGCGCCAGCAGCCCAGGACAGGGATCGAACACTGAAGCTTTCTTT,CASSPGQGSNTEAFF
-,TRBJ2-1,TRBV7-9,TRBD2,TGTGCCAGCAGCTCGAAGCGGGAGGGTGAGCAGTTCTTC,CASSSKREGEQFF
once,TRBJ2-7,TRBV6-5,TRBD2,TGTGCCAGCAGGGCACTAGCGGGAGGCTACGAGCAGTACTTC,CASRALAGGYEQYF
-,TRBJ1-2,TRBV27,TRBD1,TGTGCCAGCAGTTTGGGGACAGGGGGTGGCTACACCTTC,CASSLGTGGGYTF
-,TRBJ1-4,TRBV18,-,TGTGCCAGCTCACCCCGGGACATTGACCTTAATGAAAAACTGTTTTTT,CASSPRDIDLNEKLFF
-,TRBJ2-2,TRBV27,TRBD1,TGTGCCAGCGCACAGCCCGGGACAGGGGCCGGGGAGCTGTTTTTT,CASAQPGTGAGELFF
-,TRBJ1-2,TRBV2,-,TGTGCCAGCAGTGAAGCCCCTGTCTATGGCTACACCTTC,CASSEAPVYGYTF
-,TRBJ2-3,TRBV29-1,TRBD2,TGCAGCGTTGAAATTTCCCTGACTAGCGGCACAGATACGCAGTATTTT,CSVEISLTSGTDTQYF
-,TRBJ1-1,TRBV27,-,TGTGCCAGCAGGTCCGAGGGATTTAACGCTGAAGCTTTCTTT,CASRSEGFNAEAFF
-,TRBJ1-1,TRBV7-3,-,TGTGCCAGCAGCCCAGGACACTCCAACACTGAAGCTTTCTTT,CASSPGHSNTEAFF
-,TRBJ1-4,TRBV6-5,-,TGTGCCAGCAGTTATACAACCACGGGAACTAATGAAAAACTGTTTTTT,CASSYTTTGTNEKLFF
few,TRBJ2-4,TRBV28,-,TGTGCCAGCAGTTTGCCAGGAAAAAACATTCAGTACTTC,CASSLPGKNIQYF
-,TRBJ1-2,TRBV24-1,TRBD1,TGTGCCACCAGCTTGGGACAGGGTGGAGGCTACACCTTC,CATSLGQGGGYTF
-,TRBJ2-1,TRBV24-1,-,TGTGCCACCAGTGATCCCCCGACAAATGAGCAGTTCTTC,CATSDPPTNEQFF
-,TRBJ2-7,TRBV27,TRBD2,TGTGCCAGCAGTTTTGGCGGGAGGGCCGAATGGCTCGCGGAGCAGTACTTC,CASSFGGRAEWLAEQYF
-,TRBJ1-6,TRBV6-1,TRBD1,TGTGCCAGCAGTGAATTCCGACAGGGGCTACATTCACCCCTCCACTTT,CASSEFRQGLHSPLHF
-,TRBJ1-6,TRBV7-8,-,TGTGCCAGCAGCTTAGAGGAGATCGCGACGGATTCACCCCTCCACTTT,CASSLEEIATDSPLHF
-,TRBJ1-3,TRBV3-1/TRBV3-2,-,TGTGCCAGCAGCCAAGTCCCGGGGGCTGGAAACACCATATATTTT,CASSQVPGAGNTIYF
-,TRBJ2-3,TRBV6-4,-,TGTGCCAGCAGTGAACAGGGTGCTGAGACGCAGTATTTT,CASSEQGAETQYF
-,TRBJ2-1,TRBV19,-,TGTGCCAGTAGTAGCGGAACCTACAATGAGCAGTTCTTC,CASSSGTYNEQFF
-,TRBJ2-1,TRBV6-5,TRBD2,TGTGCCAGCAGTTACGCGTCTAGCGGAAACAATGAGCAGTTCTTC,CASSYASSGNNEQFF
once,TRBJ1-5,TRBV2,-,TGTGCCAGCGGGCGACTCGGGAGGAATCAGCCCCAGCATTTT,CASGRLGRNQPQHF
-,TRBJ2-3,TRBV7-2,-,TGTGCCAGCAGCTTGAGGTTGGATACGCAGTATTTT,CASSLRLDTQYF
few,TRBJ1-2,TRBV6-5,-,TGTGCCAGCAGGAAACGGCGGCAGTCTGCCGGCTACACCTTC,CASRKRRQSAGYTF
-,TRBJ2-3,TRBV6-5,TRBD2,TGTGCCAGCAGTACTCCTAGCGGGGAAACAGATACGCAGTATTTT,CASSTPSGETDTQYF
-,TRBJ1-6,TRBV11-3,TRBD1,TGTGCCAGCAGGGGGGACAGTGTCAATTCACCCCTCCACTTT,CASRGDSVNSPLHF
-,TRBJ1-5,TRBV3-1/TRBV3-2,-,TGTGCCAGCACCTCGGGGAGCAATCAGCCCCAGCATTTT,CASTSGSNQPQHF
few,TRBJ1-2,TRBV9,-,TGTGCCAGCAGCGTTACCGGCGGCCCCTATGGCTACACCTTC,CASSVTGGPYGYTF
-,TRBJ1-3,TRBV12-3/TRBV12-4,-,TGTGCCAGCAAAGTTAGCTCTGGAAACACCATATATTTT,CASKVSSGNTIYF
-,TRBJ2-7,TRBV9,-,TGTGCCAGCAGCGTAGCTTCTAGCGAACCCTACGAGCAGTACTTC,CASSVASSEPYEQYF
-,TRBJ1-3,TRBV25-1,-,TGTGCCAGCAGTTTCCCCTCCGGGGCTGGAAACACCATATATTTT,CASSFPSGAGNTIYF
-,TRBJ1-2,TRBV11-2,-,TGTGCCAGCAGCTATCTCCCCGGGAGCGATGGCTACACCTTC,CASSYLPGSDGYTF
-,TRBJ1-6,TRBV6-1,-,TGTGCCAGCAGTGAAGGGTGGGGGCGGAACTTGAATTCACCCCTCCACTTT,CASSEGWGRNLNSPLHF
-,TRBJ1-1,TRBV14,-,TGTGCCAGCCAAACAGGGAACACTGAAGCTTTCTTT,CASQTGNTEAFF
-,TRBJ2-3,TRBV21-1,-,TGTGCCAGCAGCAAAGGGGGGACTAGTGGCACAGATACGCAGTATTTT,CASSKGGTSGTDTQYF
-,TRBJ1-4,TRBV30,TRBD1,TGTGCCTGGAGTCCCGGGACAGGGGTCCGAATGATTGAAAAACTGTTTTTT,CAWSPGTGVRMIEKLFF
few,TRBJ2-7,TRBV29-1,TRBD1,TGCAGCGTTGCAGGGGGCTACGAGCAGTACTTC,CSVAGGYEQYF
-,TRBJ2-1,TRBV24-1,-,TGTGCCACCAGTGACTCGGGGGGCGAGCAGTTCTTC,CATSDSGGEQFF
-,TRBJ1-2,TRBV19,-,TGTGCCAGTAGTACGAGGGCCAGGAACTATGGCTACACCTTC,CASSTRARNYGYTF
-,TRBJ1-2,TRBV6-1,-,TGTGCCAGCAGTGATCGCATAGGGGCTGGCTATGGCTACACCTTC,CASSDRIGAGYGYTF
-,TRBJ2-1,TRBV11-3,-,TGTGCCAGCGGCCTAGGGGGGGTTAGTAATGAGCAGTTCTTC,CASGLGGVSNEQFF
-,TRBJ1-4,TRBV29-1,-,TGCAGCGTTGAAGCGGCACGGGGAAGTGAAAAACTGTTTTTT,CSVEAARGSEKLFF
once,TRBJ1-5,TRBV28,TRBD1,TGTGCCAGCAGTATCACCGGGACAGGGCCTTATAGCAATCAGCCCCAGCATTTT,CASSITGTGPYSNQPQHF
-,TRBJ1-2,TRBV9,TRBD1,TGTGCCAGCACCCTAGGGGACAGGCTTACTAACTATGGCTACACCTTC,CASTLGDRLTNYGYTF